This record concerns one T cell receptor (beta chain) sequence. This sample is drawn from a study of control samples from healthy donors and cancer patients. CDR1 GTSNPN and CDR2 SVGIG come from the germline V gene (reference sequence). V gave up 5 bases and J gave up 1 base, with 11 bases separating them. There are 13 residues in the CDR3. Generated by immunoSEQ multiplex PCR, the TCRdb table keeps only in-frame clones and is missing some. This sample has some 130,000 clones, with 80% to 90% found just once. This TCR was recovered from a woman aged 25 to 39 in good health. Specimen: blood. J is TRBJ1-1 and V is TRBV30, with D unclear. CDR3 coding DNA: TGTGCCTGGGCCAGGACGGAGAACACTGAAGCTTTCTTT. As protein: CAWARTENTEAFF. The whole variable domain, remainder taken from reference TRBV30 and TRBJ1-1, is SQTIHQWPATLVQPVGSPLSLECTVEGTSNPNLYWYRQAAGRGLQLLFYSVGIGQISSEVPQNLSASRPQDRQFILSSKKLLLSDSGFYLCAWARTENTEAFFGQGTRLTVV.